Shown below are 7 T cell receptor beta chains from a single sample sequenced in a study of response to subunit inactivated influenza vaccine. TCRdb passed the RT-PCR reads through MiXCR, listing each CDR3 protein once. Altogether about 310,000 distinct CDR3 sequences are present, 21% being singletons, with the ten largest covering about a tenth. The input for sequencing was PBMCs from blood, taken about 20 months after vaccination. The receptor set was obtained from a man aged 50 to 69 who received an inactivated influenza vaccine.

This clonotype appeared a single time. The CDR3: CASRRPRDTIGNEQFF. As DNA, the CDR3 is TGTGCCAGCAGACGTCCACGGGACACTATAGGGAATGAGCAGTTCTTC. V gene TRBV6-2 or TRBV6-3 combines with J gene TRBJ2-1; D is perhaps TRBD1 (6 bases). The germline V and J ends were trimmed by 6 bases and 7 bases, with 22 bases remaining between them. Germline V CDR1 and CDR2: MNHEY, SVGEGT. This CDR3 region has 16 residues.

This clonotype was recorded once. The V and J genes are TRBV29-1 and TRBJ2-7; 10 bases fit TRBD2. The CDR3 consists of 16 residues. After removal of 2 bases from V and 3 bases from J, the junction contained 10 bases not matched to a gene. Germline CDR1 and CDR2: SQVTM and ANQGSEA. Here the CDR3 reads CSVELLVGLADYEQYF. Here the CDR3 DNA reads TGCAGCGTTGAACTTCTGGTAGGACTAGCGGACTACGAGCAGTACTTC.

The V call is TRBV6-1, the J call TRBJ2-7; 8 bases align to TRBD1. The junction had 5 bases not matched to a gene; V was cut back by 4 bases and J by 3 bases. Germline assignment: CDR1 MNHNS and CDR2 SASEGT. The CDR3 has 14 residues. The CDR3 bases are TGTGCCAGCAGTGCTCGGACAGGGTACTACGAGCAGTACTTC. Amino acid sequence: CASSARTGYYEQYF.

The chain has TRBV9 and TRBJ2-7; a possible D gene is TRBD2 (6 bases). CDR1 and CDR2 (germline): SGDLS, YYNGEE. The CDR3 sequence is 15 residues long. With 4 bases removed from V and 1 base from J, the gap between germline ends came to 15 bases. The CDR3 is CASSPTGTGSYEQYF. The CDR3 region has the DNA TGTGCCAGCAGCCCTACCGGGACTGGATCCTACGAGCAGTACTTC.

This clonotype was counted between two and nine times. J is TRBJ2-7 and V is TRBV5-1; tentative D call: TRBD1 (6 bases). CDR1 and CDR2 from the germline V gene are SGHRS and YFSETQ. V was clipped by 2 bases and J by 3 bases, with 15 bases between them. CDR3 size: 15 residues. The CDR3 sequence: CASSFLRGQDYEQYF. The CDR3 nucleotides are TGCGCCAGCAGCTTCTTGAGGGGACAAGACTACGAGCAGTACTTC.

The chain couples TRBV4-3 to TRBJ1-2; unclear D gene. Trimming shortened V by 2 bases and J by 4 bases, and 8 bases separated the two germline ends. The CDR3 has 13 residues. Per germline, CDR1 LGHNA and CDR2 YSLEER. CDR3 in DNA: TGCGCCAGCAGCCAATCGACCTCCTATGGCTACACCTTC. This codes for CASSQSTSYGYTF.

This clonotype turned up a few times. The chain has TRBV6-1 and TRBJ2-1, with 8 positions matching TRBD2. After removal of 6 bases from V and 10 bases from J, the junction contained 8 bases not matched to a gene. The germline gives CDR1 MNHNS, CDR2 SASEGT. The CDR3 sequence is 13 residues long. The DNA for the CDR3 is TGTGCCAGCAGCTCAGGACTAGCAGGCGAGCAGTTCTTC. This gives the protein CASSSGLAGEQFF.